This TCR beta chain was found in a study of PD-1 blockade in classical Hodgkin lymphoma. Study-wide findings and caveats: Still unresolved is the cause of the repertoire differences, which may be disease activity or prior therapy. Reports described newly diagnosed patients as having lower baseline TCR diversity than healthy donors.

With regard to this clone: Antigen specificity is unknown.

Generated by immunoSEQ multiplex PCR, the TCRdb table keeps only in-frame clones and is missing some. The sample consists of tens of thousands of clones, 87% of them appearing once. Indicated time point: newly diagnosed, previously untreated cHL patient sample. Magnetic negative selection isolated CD8+ T cells from thawed PBMCs. The CDR3 covers 15 residues. Trimming at V came to 0 bases and at J to 6 bases, leaving 6 bases not matched to a gene. CDR1 is SGHRS, CDR2 YFSETQ, per germline. Sequencing input: CD8+ T cells from blood. The TCR sequence derives from a human donor with classical Hodgkin lymphoma. V usage is TRBV5-1 and J usage is TRBJ1-2, with 9 bases aligning to TRBD1. This CDR3 reads CASSLEGTGFNGYTF. CDR3 DNA sequence: TGCGCCAGCAGCTTGGAAGGGACAGGGTTTAATGGCTACACCTTC. Full variable domain (outside the CDR3, taken from reference TRBV5-1 and TRBJ1-2): KAGVTQTPRYLIKTRGQQVTLSCSPISGHRSVSWYQQTPGQGLQFLFEYFSETQRNKGNFPGRFSGRQFSNSRSEMNVSTLELGDSALYLCASSLEGTGFNGYTFGSGTRLTVV.